This T cell receptor (beta chain) was identified during a study of beta chain features in type 1 diabetes. Study-wide context: Age, gender and cell yields were alike across patients and healthy donors. Examined across all samples were about 110 million sorted cells. Overall study findings and caveats: Lower insertion and higher deletion counts appeared at VDJ junctions in type 1 diabetes patients. Shorter TCRB CDR3s, moderately but significantly so, were found in Type 1 diabetes patients in all four CD4+ subsets.

V dropped 8 bases and J dropped 12; count of bases not matched to a gene: 10. The CDR3 sequence is 12 residues long. Germline CDR1 is SNHLY and CDR2 is FYNNEI. This clone came up a few times. The antigen remains undetermined. Investigators reverse transcribed all isolated RNA, so they sequenced expressed TCRB transcripts. There were some 3.6 million reads on average in the naive, central memory and regulatory T cell samples. Clones were read by immunoSEQ multiplex PCR, and TCRdb kept only the in-frame ones, dropping some. The sample includes just over 15,000 clones, 55% to 70% seen only once; the top ten take approximately 2.7%.

This sequence originates from a man aged 25-45 years with type 1 diabetes. The sample consisted of Tregs from blood. The chain carries TRBV2 and TRBJ2-1; 7 bases line up with TRBD2. As DNA, the CDR3 is TGTGCCAGCCGTGGTAGGGAGGGGCGGCAGTTCTTC. It translates to CASRGREGRQFF.